This T cell receptor beta chain is drawn from a study of blood T cell repertoires in COVID-19. Turning to the study itself: PBMCs, B-cell-depleted T cells, or T cells were the source of the cDNA or gDNA that made up the material.

V dropped 0 bases and J dropped 12 bases, with 8 bases sitting between them. CDR1 is MNHNS, CDR2 SASEGT, per germline. The CDR3 is made up of 11 amino acids. Authors' analysis steps: Researchers report that nucleated cell counts were estimated from reference gene primer amplification. Method: immunoSEQ multiplex PCR; TCRdb's copy keeps in-frame clones and lacks some. V and J calls and clone size are those listed in that table; D and trimming were worked out from the DNA. The table has roughly 70,000 clones, more than 70% seen once; the top ten hold less than 3%. The receptor was derived from a man aged 65 to 85 with active or convalescent COVID-19. The specimen was peripheral blood. The V and J genes are TRBV6-1 and TRBJ1-2; D remains ambiguous. The CDR3 here is CASSEAQYHTF. In DNA form, the CDR3 reads TGTGCCAGCAGTGAAGCCCAGTACCACACCTTC.